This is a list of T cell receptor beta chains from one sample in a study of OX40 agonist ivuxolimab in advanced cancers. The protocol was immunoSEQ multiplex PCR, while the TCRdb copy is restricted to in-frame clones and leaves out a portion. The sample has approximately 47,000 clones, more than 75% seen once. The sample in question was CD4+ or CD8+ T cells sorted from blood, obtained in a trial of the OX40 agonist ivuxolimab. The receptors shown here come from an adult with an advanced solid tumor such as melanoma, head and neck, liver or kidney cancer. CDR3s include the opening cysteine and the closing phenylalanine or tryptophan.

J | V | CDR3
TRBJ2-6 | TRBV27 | CASAPSGANVLTF
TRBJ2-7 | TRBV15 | CATSRDSGSLYEQYF
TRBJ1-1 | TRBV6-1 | CASRPLVTEAFF
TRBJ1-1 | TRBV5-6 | CASSPGRRPEAFF
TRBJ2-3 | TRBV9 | CASSGLAGGREDTQYF
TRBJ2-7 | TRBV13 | CASSHRDETYEQYF
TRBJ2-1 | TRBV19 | CASSIYAVWGGSSSYNEQFF
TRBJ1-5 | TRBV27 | CASSPDRGNQPQHF
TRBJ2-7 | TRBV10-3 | CAISSFLGESSYEQYF
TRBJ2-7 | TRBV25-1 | CASSELSSRGAYEQYF
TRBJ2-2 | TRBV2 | CASTKQGAGTGELFF
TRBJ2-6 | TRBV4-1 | CASKGQGLFSGANVLTF
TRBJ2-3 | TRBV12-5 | CASGLVGLDGRRGMTDTQYF
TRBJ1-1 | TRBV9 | CASSPSGGSQGDTEAFF
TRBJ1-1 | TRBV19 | CASSMGTPEAFF